This is a list of T cell receptor beta chains from one sample in a study of T cell responses to AZD1222 COVID-19 vaccine. Repertoires were generated with immunoSEQ multiplex PCR, while TCRdb's copy carries only in-frame clones and drops some. The sample holds around 110,000 clones; roughly nine tenths are singletons and the top ten take more than 1.5%. Sequences were derived from peripheral blood, sampled 28 days after the second AZD1222 dose. These receptors all stem from an adult who received the AZD1222 COVID-19 vaccine. Both conserved end residues are part of each CDR3. Each record gives: V gene, J gene, clone size, CDR3 protein. For some rows the clone size is stated as once, few or many, or as a class when expanded; others skip it.

V gene: TRBV7-9
J gene: TRBJ1-2
clone size: .
CDR3 protein: CASSLASTYGYTF

V gene: TRBV20-1
J gene: TRBJ1-2
clone size: .
CDR3 protein: CSASLTDYYGYTF

V gene: TRBV6-1
J gene: TRBJ2-3
clone size: .
CDR3 protein: CASSDRGRGTDTQYF

V gene: TRBV28
J gene: TRBJ2-1
clone size: .
CDR3 protein: CASSLSDNEQFF

V gene: TRBV12-5
J gene: TRBJ2-3
clone size: .
CDR3 protein: CASGRTGLAGDTQYF

V gene: TRBV12-5
J gene: TRBJ2-1
clone size: .
CDR3 protein: CASGLVLGQGSYNEQFF

V gene: TRBV6-5
J gene: TRBJ1-2
clone size: .
CDR3 protein: CASSLGQGAYGYTF

V gene: TRBV29-1
J gene: TRBJ1-1
clone size: .
CDR3 protein: CSGQADSNTEAFF

V gene: TRBV6-5
J gene: TRBJ1-6
clone size: once
CDR3 protein: CASSLDRTNSPLHF

V gene: TRBV19
J gene: TRBJ1-5
clone size: .
CDR3 protein: CASSIGQGAQPQHF

V gene: TRBV6-7
J gene: TRBJ1-4
clone size: .
CDR3 protein: CASSYSAGWANEKLFF

V gene: TRBV10-1
J gene: TRBJ2-1
clone size: .
CDR3 protein: CASSDKTGGTYNEQFF

V gene: TRBV30
J gene: TRBJ2-2
clone size: .
CDR3 protein: CAWSVLGFGELFF

V gene: TRBV5-1
J gene: TRBJ1-6
clone size: .
CDR3 protein: CASSLAGQEGSPLHF

V gene: TRBV3-1/TRBV3-2
J gene: TRBJ1-2
clone size: .
CDR3 protein: CASSQGIYGYTF

V gene: TRBV11-2
J gene: TRBJ2-7
clone size: .
CDR3 protein: CASSLKLAGTLYEQYF

V gene: TRBV4-1
J gene: TRBJ1-6
clone size: .
CDR3 protein: CASSQGSSPPLHF

V gene: TRBV10-1
J gene: TRBJ1-4
clone size: .
CDR3 protein: CASSARLEEKLFF

V gene: TRBV5-4
J gene: TRBJ2-1
clone size: .
CDR3 protein: CASSLESSYNEQFF

V gene: TRBV20-1
J gene: TRBJ1-1
clone size: .
CDR3 protein: CSASAGGARTEAFF

V gene: TRBV5-4
J gene: TRBJ2-2
clone size: .
CDR3 protein: CASSLDSNTGELFF

V gene: TRBV5-6
J gene: TRBJ2-6
clone size: .
CDR3 protein: CASSAKTGSGANVLTF

V gene: TRBV6-2/TRBV6-3
J gene: TRBJ1-4
clone size: once
CDR3 protein: CASSPPPATNEKLFF

V gene: TRBV27
J gene: TRBJ1-5
clone size: .
CDR3 protein: CASSLYALPTGNQPQHF

V gene: TRBV7-7
J gene: TRBJ2-2
clone size: .
CDR3 protein: CASSPRAGTGLTGELFF

V gene: TRBV10-1
J gene: TRBJ1-5
clone size: .
CDR3 protein: CASSESRGGPQHF

V gene: TRBV2
J gene: TRBJ2-1
clone size: .
CDR3 protein: CAGSVGLARYNEQFF

V gene: TRBV6-2/TRBV6-3
J gene: TRBJ2-7
clone size: .
CDR3 protein: CASSYFLAREQYF

V gene: TRBV10-2
J gene: TRBJ2-6
clone size: .
CDR3 protein: CASKTSHHSGANVLTF

V gene: TRBV7-9
J gene: TRBJ1-1
clone size: .
CDR3 protein: CASTFVGGPNTEAFF

V gene: TRBV3-1/TRBV3-2
J gene: TRBJ2-5
clone size: .
CDR3 protein: CASSQGPLAGMETQYF

V gene: TRBV3-1/TRBV3-2
J gene: TRBJ2-5
clone size: .
CDR3 protein: CASSYFTGTGGEEETQYF